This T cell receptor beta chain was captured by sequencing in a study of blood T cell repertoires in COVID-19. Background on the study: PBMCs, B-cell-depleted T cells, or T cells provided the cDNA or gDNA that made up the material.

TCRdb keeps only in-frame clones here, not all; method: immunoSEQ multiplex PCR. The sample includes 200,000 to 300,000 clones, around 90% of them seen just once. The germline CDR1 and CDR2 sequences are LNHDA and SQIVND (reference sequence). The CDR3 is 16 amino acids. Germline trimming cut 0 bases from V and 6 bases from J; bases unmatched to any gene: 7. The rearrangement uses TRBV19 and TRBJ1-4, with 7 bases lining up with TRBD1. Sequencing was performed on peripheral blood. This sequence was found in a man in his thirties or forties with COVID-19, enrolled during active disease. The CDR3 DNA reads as TGTGCCAGTAGTATAGATACAGGGGTACGGCATGAAAAACTGTTTTTT. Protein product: CASSIDTGVRHEKLFF. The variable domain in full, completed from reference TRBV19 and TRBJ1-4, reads DGGITQSPKYLFRKEGQNVTLSCEQNLNHDAMYWYRQDPGQGLRLIYYSQIVNDFQKGDIAEGYSVSREKKESFPLTVTSAQKNPTAFYLCASSIDTGVRHEKLFFGSGTQLSVL.